Listed below are T cell receptor beta chains from one sample, sequenced in a study of T-cell reconstitution after alpha-beta-depleted transplantation in children. Each CDR3 protein is one row after TCRdb ran MiXCR on the PCR reads. The sample holds about 250,000 distinct CDR3 sequences, 20% to 30% seen once. Specimen: PBMCs, mostly from graft donor cells, collected 360 days after TCRalphabeta/CD19-depleted stem cell transplant. Receptors originate from a female patient between 2 and 15 years old who had a stem cell transplant for congenital amegakaryocytic thrombocytopenia, so the T cells may come from the graft donor. The CDR3 runs from the conserved cysteine through the conserved F or W. The D gene is left open where the match is weak. Clone size is given for some rows only: seen once, a few or many times, or a class if the clone is expanded.

TRBV30,TRBD2,TRBJ2-7,NA,CAWKRGHGFEQYF,TGTGCCTGGAAGCGGGGGCACGGGTTCGAGCAGTACTTC
TRBV27,TRBD1,TRBJ2-3,many,CASSSWTGADTQYF,TGTGCCAGCAGTTCTTGGACAGGGGCCGATACGCAGTATTTT
TRBV4-1,NA,TRBJ1-5,NA,CASSQALGHLYQPQHF,TGCGCCAGCAGCCAAGCCCTGGGACACCTCTATCAGCCCCAGCATTTT
TRBV24-1,NA,TRBJ2-2,NA,CATSDLGGGELFF,TGTGCCACCAGTGACCTAGGGGGAGGGGAGCTGTTTTTT
TRBV4-3,TRBD1,TRBJ2-7,few,CASHCRDRSSYEQYF,TGCGCCAGCCATTGTAGGGACAGGAGCTCCTACGAGCAGTACTTC
TRBV21-1,NA,TRBJ1-3,NA,CASTLPPGGSSGNTIYF,TGTGCCAGCACCCTACCTCCGGGGGGCAGCTCTGGAAACACCATATATTTT
TRBV6-1,TRBD1,TRBJ2-3,NA,CASKGTGGFPDTQYF,TGTGCCAGCAAAGGGACAGGGGGCTTCCCAGATACGCAGTATTTT
TRBV20-1,NA,TRBJ2-5,few,CSARESGVRAQYF,TGCAGTGCTAGAGAGTCGGGGGTTCGAGCCCAGTACTTC
TRBV20-1,NA,TRBJ1-2,few,CSVGHNYGYTF,TGCAGTGTGGGGCACAACTATGGCTACACCTTC
TRBV27,NA,TRBJ2-5,NA,CASGLSEETQYF,TGTGCCAGCGGCTTGAGTGAAGAGACCCAGTACTTC
TRBV4-2,TRBD2,TRBJ2-4,NA,CSSSPGTSGSTGDIQYF,TGCTCCAGCAGCCCAGGGACTAGCGGGAGTACAGGGGACATTCAGTACTTC
TRBV28,NA,TRBJ2-1,NA,CASIAGPSYNEQFF,TGTGCCAGCATCGCGGGGCCCTCGTACAATGAGCAGTTCTTC
TRBV6-1,NA,TRBJ2-1,NA,CASRGWGERNEQFF,TGTGCCAGCCGGGGGTGGGGAGAGAGAAATGAGCAGTTCTTC
TRBV5-6,TRBD1,TRBJ1-4,once,CASSPGTVGKLFF,TGTGCCAGCAGCCCCGGGACAGTCGGAAAACTGTTTTTT
TRBV5-1,NA,TRBJ2-7,few,CASSLGGSAYEQYF,TGCGCCAGCAGCTTGGGAGGCAGTGCGTACGAGCAGTACTTC
TRBV4-3,TRBD1,TRBJ2-1,NA,CASSQAHRGSDEQFF,TGCGCCAGCAGCCAAGCTCACAGGGGATCCGATGAGCAGTTCTTC
TRBV2,NA,TRBJ2-4,few,CASSKVSKNIQYF,TGTGCCAGCAGTAAGGTTTCCAAAAACATTCAGTACTTC
TRBV12-3/TRBV12-4,NA,TRBJ1-1,many,CASSHLGRNTEAFF,TGTGCCAGCAGCCACTTGGGGCGGAACACTGAAGCTTTCTTT
TRBV6-2/TRBV6-3,NA,TRBJ2-1,NA,CASSYSTDISPDEQFF,TGTGCCAGCAGTTACTCGACAGACATCTCCCCCGATGAGCAGTTCTTC
TRBV4-1,TRBD2,TRBJ2-5,NA,CASSQERGGPYQETQYF,TGCGCCAGCAGCCAGGAGCGGGGGGGACCTTACCAAGAGACCCAGTACTTC
TRBV5-6,TRBD2,TRBJ2-5,NA,CASRLGLAGGPSETQYF,TGTGCCAGCAGGCTGGGACTAGCGGGAGGGCCGTCAGAGACCCAGTACTTC
TRBV2,NA,TRBJ2-3,few,CASSWGQLTDTQYF,TGTGCCAGCAGTTGGGGGCAGCTCACAGATACGCAGTATTTT
TRBV18,NA,TRBJ1-1,NA,CASSPLNGREVAEAFF,TGTGCCAGCTCACCACTCAATGGCAGGGAGGTTGCTGAAGCTTTCTTT
TRBV6-2/TRBV6-3,TRBD2,TRBJ2-1,few,CASSYVASGRGKFF,TGTGCCAGCAGTTATGTCGCTAGCGGGAGGGGGAAGTTCTTC
TRBV10-2,NA,TRBJ2-5,NA,CATSEKRFETQYF,TGCGCCACCAGTGAGAAGAGGTTCGAGACCCAGTACTTC
TRBV5-1,TRBD1,TRBJ2-7,few,CASSFQDRGHEQYF,TGCGCCAGCAGCTTCCAGGACAGGGGGCACGAGCAGTACTTC
TRBV12-3/TRBV12-4,NA,TRBJ2-5,many,CASSVAELLQETQYF,TGTGCCAGCAGCGTAGCGGAGTTACTTCAAGAGACCCAGTACTTC
TRBV7-8,NA,TRBJ1-1,few,CASSLGGRNGMNTEAFF,TGTGCCAGCAGCTTGGGAGGTCGAAATGGTATGAACACTGAAGCTTTCTTT
TRBV11-2,NA,TRBJ2-1,NA,CASSSGSGSYNEQFF,TGTGCCAGCAGCTCGGGAAGTGGCTCCTACAATGAGCAGTTCTTC
TRBV3-1,NA,TRBJ2-4,many,CASSQHFLRGAKNIQYF,TGTGCCAGCAGCCAGCATTTTTTACGGGGAGCCAAAAACATTCAGTACTTC
TRBV7-6,NA,TRBJ2-1,NA,CASSPGFEQFF,TGTGCCAGCAGCCCAGGGTTTGAGCAGTTCTTC
TRBV19,TRBD2,TRBJ2-1,NA,CASMSRRLAGYNEQFF,TGTGCCAGTATGTCCCGTCGGCTAGCGGGATACAATGAGCAGTTCTTC
TRBV20-1,NA,TRBJ2-3,few,CSAPSFPDTQYF,TGCAGTGCCCCTAGCTTTCCAGATACGCAGTATTTT
TRBV5-1,NA,TRBJ2-1,few,CASSSGSHEQFF,TGCGCCAGCAGCTCAGGGTCCCATGAGCAGTTCTTC
TRBV5-4,TRBD2,TRBJ2-1,few,CASSKGTSGSYNEQFF,TGTGCCAGCAGTAAAGGGACTAGCGGCTCCTACAATGAGCAGTTCTTC
TRBV12-3/TRBV12-4,NA,TRBJ2-2,NA,CASSPPNTGELFF,TGTGCCAGCAGTCCCCCCAACACCGGGGAGCTGTTTTTT
TRBV5-4,TRBD2,TRBJ2-7,NA,CASSLGLAGMYEQYF,TGTGCCAGCAGCTTGGGGCTAGCGGGGATGTACGAGCAGTACTTC
TRBV27,NA,TRBJ1-2,many,CASSLSGANYGYTF,TGTGCCAGCAGTTTATCAGGGGCGAACTATGGCTACACCTTC
TRBV18,TRBD1,TRBJ2-7,NA,CASSPSGGQDEQYF,TGTGCCAGCTCTCCATCAGGGGGCCAGGACGAGCAGTACTTC
TRBV7-2,TRBD2,TRBJ2-3,once,CASSLEPSGWFDTQYF,TGTGCCAGCAGCTTAGAGCCTAGCGGGTGGTTCGATACGCAGTATTTT
TRBV20-1,NA,TRBJ2-1,NA,CSARGGLWDNEQFF,TGCAGTGCTAGAGGAGGGTTGTGGGACAATGAGCAGTTCTTC
TRBV7-6,NA,TRBJ2-5,NA,CASTLGGFYQETQYF,TGTGCCAGCACCCTAGGGGGTTTCTACCAAGAGACCCAGTACTTC
TRBV6-1,TRBD2,TRBJ2-7,NA,CASSEDGGGAWKQYF,TGTGCCAGCAGTGAAGATGGCGGGGGGGCTTGGAAGCAGTACTTC
TRBV2,NA,TRBJ2-5,NA,CASRELTGGETQYF,TGTGCCAGCAGGGAGCTTACCGGGGGAGAGACCCAGTACTTC
TRBV27,NA,TRBJ1-3,NA,CASSLQTPGVHSGNTIYF,TGTGCCAGCAGTTTACAGACTCCTGGAGTACATTCTGGAAACACCATATATTTT
TRBV28,NA,TRBJ2-5,NA,CASRTSGTVSGTQYF,TGTGCCAGCAGGACGTCCGGGACGGTTAGCGGGACCCAGTACTTC
TRBV5-1,TRBD2,TRBJ2-1,NA,CASSLGVLAGAINEQFF,TGCGCCAGCAGCTTGGGAGTCCTAGCGGGGGCGATCAATGAGCAGTTCTTC